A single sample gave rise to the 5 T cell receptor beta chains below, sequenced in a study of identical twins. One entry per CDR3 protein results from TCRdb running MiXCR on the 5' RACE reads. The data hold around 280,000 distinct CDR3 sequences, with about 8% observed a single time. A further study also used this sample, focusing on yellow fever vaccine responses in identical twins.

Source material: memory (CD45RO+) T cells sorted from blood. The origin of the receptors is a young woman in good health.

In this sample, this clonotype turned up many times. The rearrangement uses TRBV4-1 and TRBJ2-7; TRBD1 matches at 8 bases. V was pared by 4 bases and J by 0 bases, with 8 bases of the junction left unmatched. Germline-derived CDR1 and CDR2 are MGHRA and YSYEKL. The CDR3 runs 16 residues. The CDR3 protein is CASSRTGQGDSYEQYF. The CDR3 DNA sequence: TGCGCCAGCAGCCGTACTGGACAGGGAGACTCCTACGAGCAGTACTTC.

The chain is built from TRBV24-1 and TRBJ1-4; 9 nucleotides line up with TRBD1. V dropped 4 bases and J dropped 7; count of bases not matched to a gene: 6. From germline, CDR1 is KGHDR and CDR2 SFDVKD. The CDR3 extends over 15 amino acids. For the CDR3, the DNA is TGTGCCACCAGTGAAGAGACAGGGGGAAGTGAAAAACTGTTTTTT. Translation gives CATSEETGGSEKLFF.

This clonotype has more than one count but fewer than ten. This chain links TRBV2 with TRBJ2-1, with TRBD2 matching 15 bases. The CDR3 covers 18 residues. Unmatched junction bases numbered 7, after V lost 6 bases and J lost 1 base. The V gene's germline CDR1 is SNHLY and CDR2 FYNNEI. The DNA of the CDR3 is TGTGCCAGCAGGAACCCGGGACTAGCGGGAGGTTCCTACAATGAGCAGTTCTTC. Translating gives CASRNPGLAGGSYNEQFF.

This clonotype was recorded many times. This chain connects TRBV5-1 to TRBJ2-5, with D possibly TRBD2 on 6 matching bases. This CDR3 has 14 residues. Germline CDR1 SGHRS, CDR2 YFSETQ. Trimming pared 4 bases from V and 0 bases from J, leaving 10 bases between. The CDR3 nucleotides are TGCGCCAGCAGCGTCGGGAGCTACCAAGAGACCCAGTACTTC. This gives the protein CASSVGSYQETQYF.

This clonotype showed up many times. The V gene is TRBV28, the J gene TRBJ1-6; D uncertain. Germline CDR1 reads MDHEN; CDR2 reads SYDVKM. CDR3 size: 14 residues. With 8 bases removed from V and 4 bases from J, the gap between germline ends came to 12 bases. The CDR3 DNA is TGTGCCAGCCAATATGGGCCGTATAATTCACCCCTCCACTTT. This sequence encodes CASQYGPYNSPLHF.